This TCR beta chain originates from a study of siplizumab effects on memory and regulatory T cells. The CDR3 is 15 amino acids. Germline-derived CDR1 and CDR2 are SQVTM and ANQGSEA. Profiling relied on immunoSEQ multiplex PCR, and the TCRdb table lists in-frame clones only, not all of them. Among 90,000 to 95,000 clones, roughly 93% were seen once, and the ten largest hold under 8.5%. This receptor was obtained from a human donor in good health. The sequenced sample was CD8+ T cells sorted from blood. The J gene is TRBJ2-5, the V gene TRBV29-1; TRBD1 aligns across 11 bases. The DNA end is a closer match to TRBJ2-7, so the J assignment may be wrong. The CDR3 DNA follows: TGCAGCGTTGAAAGACCGGGACAGGGGGCCTACGAGCAGTACTTC. Encoded protein: CSVERPGQGAYEQYF.